The entry below describes one TCR beta chain. The data are from a study of T cell responses to AZD1222 COVID-19 vaccine. About the research overall: Pooling of second doses given at about 4 or about 12 weeks was done.

The assay was immunoSEQ multiplex PCR, and TCRdb's table has in-frame clones only and misses some. In the table there are around 90,000 clones, about 88% of which are singletons. The sequencing here drew on peripheral blood, taken on day 0 of AZD1222 vaccination. This clonotype was obtained from an adult in good health.

The CDR3 bases are TGCAGCGTCCTGGGACAGGTCGACGAGCAGTACTTC. Protein sequence: CSVLGQVDEQYF. The rearrangement links TRBV29-1 to TRBJ2-7, with 8 positions matching TRBD1. The ends lost 6 bases at V and 5 bases at J; junction bases unmatched: 6. The CDR3 length is 12 residues. Germline V gives CDR1 SQVTM, CDR2 ANQGSEA.